Listed here are 22 T cell receptor beta chains from one sample, sequenced in a study of blood T cell repertoires in COVID-19. Produced via immunoSEQ multiplex PCR; TCRdb's table is partial and in-frame only. There are approximately 300,000 clones in the sample; 92% occur only once, and less than 20% lies in the top ten. What was sequenced was PBMCs or T cells enriched from blood (not recorded which). These receptors were taken from a woman in her 30s who had recovered from COVID-19.

The chain employs TRBV11-2 and TRBJ2-2; TRBD1 agrees at 8 bases. Losses at the gene ends were 3 bases for V and 6 bases for J; bases not matched to a gene: 12. This CDR3 region has 17 residues. From germline, CDR1 is SGHAT and CDR2 FQNNGV. CDR3 DNA: TGTGCCAGCAGCTTGACAGGGGACCCCTTTCAGGCCGGGGAGCTGTTTTTT. It translates to CASSLTGDPFQAGELFF.

The chain links TRBV29-1 to TRBJ2-1; 8 bases are a match to TRBD2. The CDR3 is made up of 16 amino acids. With 6 bases clipped from V and 6 bases from J, the junction kept 16 bases outside the gene matches. Per the germline V gene, CDR1 is SQVTM and CDR2 is ANQGSEA. The CDR3 DNA sequence: TGCAGCGTCCCCGCAGGTCCGGGAGGGCCGGGCAATGAGCAGTTCTTC. It codes for CSVPAGPGGPGNEQFF.

The J gene is TRBJ2-7, the V gene TRBV25-1; D is uncertain. Germline V gene sequence: CDR1 MGHDK, CDR2 SYGVNS. The V end was cut by 7 bases, the J end by 1 base, with 14 bases between. The CDR3 runs 14 residues. The CDR3 DNA is TGTGCCAGCACTAGAACCGGGTCGTCCTACGAGCAGTACTTC. Amino acid sequence: CASTRTGSSYEQYF.

The chain has TRBV27 and TRBJ1-4; D is ambiguous. CDR1 and CDR2 (germline): MNHEY, SMNVEV (reference sequence). CDR3 length equals 14 residues. The ends were cut back, 3 bases at V and 7 bases at J, with 12 bases in the middle. The CDR3 bases are TGTGCCAGCAGTTTGGCCGGGGTGGGTGAAAAACTGTTTTTT. The encoded protein is CASSLAGVGEKLFF.

The chain uses TRBV7-3 and TRBJ2-3, with a tentative D call TRBD2 (6 bases). V was pared by 1 base and J by 5 bases, with 13 bases between. CDR1 and CDR2 from the germline V gene are SGHTA and FQGTGA. This CDR3 contains 15 residues. CDR3 loop: CASSLRVVGGDTQYF. CDR3 sequence (DNA): TGTGCCAGCAGCTTAAGAGTTGTGGGGGGAGATACGCAGTATTTT.

The gene calls are TRBV4-2 and TRBJ2-5, with TRBD1 as a possible D gene (6 bases). CDR3 length: 15 residues. Germline values: CDR1 LGHNA, CDR2 YNFKEQ. V was pared by 4 bases and J by 10 bases, with 22 bases between. The CDR3: CASSPRQALNEGQYF. CDR3 coding DNA: TGTGCCAGCAGCCCTAGACAGGCCCTTAATGAGGGCCAGTACTTC.

V usage is TRBV11-3 and J usage is TRBJ1-3, with no clear D. This CDR3 has 16 residues. The V gene lost 4 bases and the J gene lost 8 bases, with 21 bases spanning the gap. Germline assignment: CDR1 SGHNT and CDR2 YENEEA. The CDR3 here is CASSSRDRQAGDTIYF. CDR3 bases: TGTGCCAGCAGCTCGAGGGATCGTCAGGCGGGAGACACCATATATTTT.

The chain links TRBV19 to TRBJ2-5, with 9 positions matching TRBD1. Germline-derived CDR1 and CDR2 are LNHDA and SQIVND (reference sequence). CDR3 length: 13 residues. The V and J ends lost 7 bases and 3 bases, in that order; junction bases with no gene match: 3. The CDR3 DNA reads TGTGCCAGTAAGGGACAGGGTGAAGAGACCCAGTACTTC. This sequence encodes CASKGQGEETQYF.

The V gene is TRBV5-4, the J gene TRBJ2-1; 9 positions agree with TRBD1. The J segment lost 9 bases and the V segment lost 5 bases, leaving 12 bases of the junction unmatched. CDR1 is SGHNT, CDR2 YYREEE, per germline (reference sequence). CDR3 size: 15 residues. Written as DNA, the CDR3 is TGTGCCAGCAGAAGACAGGGGGGGCGGTATCGTGAGCAGTTCTTC. It encodes CASRRQGGRYREQFF.

The chain is built from TRBV9 and TRBJ1-2; the D is unclear. From germline, CDR1 is SGDLS and CDR2 YYNGEE. With 4 bases removed from V and 3 bases from J, the gap between germline ends came to 10 bases. CDR3 length: 13 amino acids. CDR3 nucleotide sequence: TGTGCCAGCAGCCCAACGGGGTACTATGGCTACACCTTC. The encoded protein is CASSPTGYYGYTF.

This chain links TRBV6-5 with TRBJ1-4; 9 bases match TRBD1. The germline V gene encodes CDR1 MNHEY and CDR2 SVGAGI. The CDR3 consists of 15 residues. With 5 bases clipped from V and 4 bases from J, the junction kept 5 bases outside the gene matches. The CDR3 loop reads CASSKPGQGNEKLFF. DNA for the CDR3: TGTGCCAGCAGTAAACCGGGACAGGGTAATGAAAAACTGTTTTTT.

This rearrangement joins TRBV7-2 to TRBJ2-1; a weak D match, TRBD2 (6 bases). Germline V lookup: CDR1 SGHTA, CDR2 FQGNSA. Trimming left V 2 bases short and J 8 bases short, with 13 bases between. The CDR3 consists of 14 residues. The CDR3 is CASSLFREKDEQFF. CDR3 bases: TGTGCCAGCAGCTTATTCCGGGAGAAGGATGAGCAGTTCTTC.

The chain recombines TRBV6-5 with TRBJ2-5, with 7 bases fitting TRBD1. Germline V lookup: CDR1 MNHEY, CDR2 SVGAGI. This CDR3 region has 14 residues. The V gene end was trimmed by 7 bases and the J gene end by 5 bases; junction bases not matched to a gene: 10. The CDR3 is CASIRDRVAETQYF. The CDR3 bases are TGTGCCAGCATTCGAGACAGGGTGGCGGAGACCCAGTACTTC.

CDR3 protein: CASSPRTSSTYSTDTQYF. DNA for the CDR3: TGCGCCAGCAGCCCCCGGACTAGCTCCACCTATAGCACAGATACGCAGTATTTT. This chain joins TRBV5-1 and TRBJ2-3, with 8 bases matching TRBD2. Unmatched junction bases numbered 13, after V lost 4 bases and J lost 0 bases. This CDR3 has 18 amino acids. Germline loops: CDR1 SGHRS, CDR2 YFSETQ.

The chain is built from TRBV1 and TRBJ2-4; the table's TRBD1 call for D was not verified on the DNA. TRBV1 represents a pseudogene. The CDR3 has 14 residues. As DNA, the CDR3 is TGCACCAGCAGCCAGGCTCTAGCCAAAAACATTCAGTACTTC. It is translated as CTSSQALAKNIQYF.

V gene TRBV11-2 combines with J gene TRBJ1-5; a possible D gene is TRBD1 (5 bases). Germline CDR1 is SGHAT and CDR2 is FQNNGV. This CDR3 contains 15 residues. V lost 2 bases, J lost 4 bases, and 12 bases lay in between. CDR3 sequence (DNA): TGTGCCAGCAGCTTAATGGCAGGGTCTAATCAGCCCCAGCATTTT. Amino acids: CASSLMAGSNQPQHF.

V gene TRBV4-1 combines with J gene TRBJ2-1; D might be TRBD2 (5 bases). Germline V lookup: CDR1 MGHRA, CDR2 YSYEKL. The CDR3 totals 16 residues. With 0 bases removed from V and 4 bases from J, the gap between germline ends came to 13 bases. The CDR3 is CASSQEEVLPYNEQFF. CDR3 DNA sequence: TGCGCCAGCAGCCAAGAGGAGGTCCTGCCTTACAATGAGCAGTTCTTC.

This sequence joins TRBV28 and TRBJ2-4; TRBD1 agrees at 8 bases. This CDR3 has 13 amino acids. Germline CDR1 and CDR2: MDHEN and SYDVKM. Trimming at V came to 10 bases and at J to 3 bases, leaving 5 bases not matched to a gene. The CDR3, as DNA: TGTGCCAACCCGACAGGGGTCAAAAACATTCAGTACTTC. Amino acids: CANPTGVKNIQYF.

The rearrangement joins TRBV18 to TRBJ1-1; D may be TRBD1 (6 bases). Trimming cost V 3 bases and J 4 bases, with 9 bases left between them. Germline CDR1 and CDR2: KGHSH and LQKENI. The CDR3 length is 13 residues. CDR3 bases: TGTGCCAGCTCACCGGGGGCGGCCACTGAAGCTTTCTTT. It translates to CASSPGAATEAFF.

The chain links TRBV3-1 (or the pseudogene TRBV3-2) to TRBJ2-2; 10 bases map to TRBD2. Germline V gene sequence: CDR1 LGHDT, CDR2 YNNKEL (reference sequence). CDR3 length: 16 residues. J lost 5 bases, V lost 1 base, and 4 bases had no gene match. The DNA of the CDR3 is TGTGCCAGCAGCCAAGTGTTACTAGCGGGGACCGGGGAGCTGTTTTTT. This gives the protein CASSQVLLAGTGELFF.

The V gene is TRBV4-3, the J gene TRBJ2-7; 10 bases are shared with TRBD2. Germline assignment: CDR1 LGHNA and CDR2 YSLEER. J gave up 1 base and V 1 base, and 4 bases lay outside the gene matches. The CDR3 is made up of 16 amino acids. Here the CDR3 reads CASSQGTSGLSYEQYF. CDR3 in DNA: TGCGCCAGCAGCCAAGGGACTAGCGGACTATCCTACGAGCAGTACTTC.

The gene calls are TRBV4-2 and TRBJ2-1; perhaps TRBD2 as D (5 bases). The CDR3 runs to 16 residues. V gave up 2 bases and J gave up 5 bases, with 16 bases separating them. Per the germline V gene, CDR1 is LGHNA and CDR2 is YNFKEQ. CDR3 sequence: CASSQTGMAYDNEQFF. For the CDR3, the DNA is TGTGCCAGCAGCCAAACCGGGATGGCGTACGACAATGAGCAGTTCTTC.